A single sample gave rise to the 26 T cell receptor beta chains below, sequenced in a study of CD4 T cells in relation to SARS-CoV-2 and coronaviruses. Clones were sequenced by immunoSEQ multiplex PCR, and TCRdb holds only the in-frame ones, with some missing. The table shows tens of thousands of clones, with about nine tenths occurring only once. The unexposed donors gave CD4+ T cells in about 2011-2019, prior to COVID-19. Sequenced material: memory CD4+ T cells from PBMCs. The receptors originated from a human donor in good health.

This chain uses TRBV24-1 with TRBJ1-1; possible D gene TRBD1, 5 bases. The CDR3 has 11 amino acids. Germline V gene sequence: CDR1 KGHDR, CDR2 SFDVKD. V was shortened by 6 bases and J by 11 bases, with 12 bases between the two germline ends. The CDR3 sequence is CATSQGASAFF. As DNA, the CDR3 is TGTGCCACCAGTCAGGGAGCTTCGGCTTTCTTT.

The sample holds one count of this clone. The gene calls are TRBV2 and TRBJ1-5, with D tentatively TRBD1 (6 bases). The CDR3 is 16 residues long. Germline V gene sequence: CDR1 SNHLY, CDR2 FYNNEI. Trimming removed 0 bases at V and 5 bases at J, with 14 bases between. CDR3 loop: CASSEAVWDTDQPQHF. In DNA, the CDR3 is TGTGCCAGCAGTGAAGCGGTTTGGGACACAGATCAGCCCCAGCATTTT.

This clone was seen a single time. This rearrangement joins TRBV25-1 to TRBJ2-5, with 12 bases identical to TRBD2. CDR3 length: 16 residues. V shed 2 bases, J shed 2 bases, and the junction held 3 bases outside the gene matches. The germline V gene encodes CDR1 MGHDK and CDR2 SYGVNS. Here the CDR3 DNA reads TGTGCCAGCAGTGAACCTGGACTAGCGGGACAAGAGACCCAGTACTTC. It is translated as CASSEPGLAGQETQYF.

This clone has just a few counts. The chain links TRBV7-9 to TRBJ2-7; 16 bases fit TRBD2. The CDR3 contains 19 residues. CDR1 is SEHNR, CDR2 FQNEAQ, per germline (reference sequence). The V segment lost 4 bases and the J segment 0 bases; nucleotides outside the gene matches: 9. As DNA, the CDR3 is TGTGCCAGCAGCTCTTCACCGGGACTAGCGGGAGGGCCCTCCTACGAGCAGTACTTC. Encoded protein: CASSSSPGLAGGPSYEQYF. The variable domain in full, completed from reference TRBV7-9 and TRBJ2-7, reads DTGVSQNPRHKITKRGQNVTFRCDPISEHNRLYWYRQTLGQGPEFLTYFQNEAQLEKSRLLSDRFSAERPKGSFSTLEIQRTEQGDSAMYLCASSSSPGLAGGPSYEQYFGPGTRLTVT.

The chain joins TRBV5-1 to TRBJ1-1; D possibly corresponds to TRBD1 (5 bases). The CDR3 extends over 14 amino acids. The ends were cut back, 0 bases at V and 4 bases at J, with 10 bases in the middle. Looked up from germline, CDR1 is SGHRS and CDR2 is YFSETQ. Written as DNA, the CDR3 is TGCGCCAGCAGCTTGGTTGTGGGGGGCACTGAAGCTTTCTTT. It codes for CASSLVVGGTEAFF.

The genes are TRBV24-1 and TRBJ1-2; D is possibly TRBD1 (5 bases). The CDR3 has 16 residues. CDR1 is KGHDR and CDR2 is SFDVKD in the germline V gene. The germline V and J ends were trimmed by 4 bases and 5 bases, with 19 bases remaining between them. This CDR3 is CATSDPQSGASYGYTF. The CDR3, as DNA: TGTGCCACCAGTGACCCTCAATCCGGGGCCTCTTATGGCTACACCTTC.

The V call is TRBV9, the J call TRBJ2-1; D unresolved. Germline values: CDR1 SGDLS, CDR2 YYNGEE. Trimming shortened V by 0 bases and J by 6 bases, and 7 bases separated the two germline ends. CDR3 length equals 13 residues. The CDR3 here is CASSVERLNEQFF. The CDR3 region has the DNA TGTGCCAGCAGCGTAGAACGGCTCAATGAGCAGTTCTTC.

The chain uses TRBV2 and TRBJ2-3, with TRBD2 identical over 7 bases. J gave up 0 bases and V 2 bases, and 2 bases lay outside the gene matches. The CDR3 has 15 amino acids. Per the germline V gene, CDR1 is SNHLY and CDR2 is FYNNEI. CDR3 DNA: TGTGCCAGCAGTGAACTAGCGGCTAGCACAGATACGCAGTATTTT. Protein: CASSELAASTDTQYF.

The V and J genes are TRBV18 and TRBJ2-4; D gene unclear. V gave up 1 base and J gave up 7 bases, with 14 bases separating them. Germline V CDR1 and CDR2: KGHSH, LQKENI. This CDR3 has 15 amino acids. The CDR3, as DNA: TGTGCCAGCTCACCACAGGTTAGGTTGGAGAACATTCAGTACTTC. Translation: CASSPQVRLENIQYF.

This clone appeared a few times. CDR3 in DNA: TGTGCCAGCAGTTTCTTCCGCGGGGAGCAGTACTTC. Amino acids: CASSFFRGEQYF. The chain is built from TRBV28 and TRBJ2-7; D is possibly TRBD2 (5 bases). The CDR3 sequence is 12 residues long. Trimming cost V 3 bases and J 7 bases, with 10 bases left between them. Germline V gene data show CDR1 as MDHEN and CDR2 as SYDVKM.

The chain links TRBV19 to TRBJ2-1; either TRBD1 or TRBD2 may fit D (7 bases each). V lost 5 bases to trimming and J lost 0 bases, with 17 bases between them. Germline V CDR1 and CDR2: LNHDA, SQIVND (reference sequence). The CDR3 length is 17 residues. CDR3 amino acids: CASSAGGGGSSYNEQFF. As DNA, the CDR3 is TGTGCCAGTAGTGCAGGGGGGGGCGGGAGCTCCTACAATGAGCAGTTCTTC. The full variable domain, completed using reference TRBV19 and TRBJ2-1, is DGGITQSPKYLFRKEGQNVTLSCEQNLNHDAMYWYRQDPGQGLRLIYYSQIVNDFQKGDIAEGYSVSREKKESFPLTVTSAQKNPTAFYLCASSAGGGGSSYNEQFFGPGTRLTVL.

This clone was observed a handful of times. V gene TRBV19 combines with J gene TRBJ2-1; 10 bases map to TRBD2. The germline V gene encodes CDR1 LNHDA and CDR2 SQIVND (reference sequence). This CDR3 comprises 16 residues. The ends lost 5 bases at V and 7 bases at J; junction bases unmatched: 11. CDR3 protein: CASSFSPSGRANEQFF. CDR3 nucleotide sequence: TGTGCCAGTAGTTTTTCACCGAGCGGGAGGGCGAATGAGCAGTTCTTC.

J is TRBJ2-5 and V is TRBV2; unclear D gene. The CDR3 runs to 13 residues. Trimming took off 7 bases at V and 2 bases at J, with 11 bases between the two ends. The germline gives CDR1 SNHLY, CDR2 FYNNEI. Written as DNA, the CDR3 is TGTGCCAGCACCTACTACCTACAAGAGACCCAGTACTTC. Protein sequence: CASTYYLQETQYF. The full variable domain, rest sourced from reference TRBV2 and TRBJ2-5, is EPEVTQTPSHQVTQMGQEVILRCVPISNHLYFYWYRQILGQKVEFLVSFYNNEISEKSEIFDDQFSVERPDGSNFTLKIRSTKLEDSAMYFCASTYYLQETQYFGPGTRLLVL.

This chain connects TRBV3-1 (or the pseudogene TRBV3-2) to TRBJ2-4; 10 bases fit TRBD1. The junction had 6 bases not matched to a gene; V was cut back by 0 bases and J by 7 bases. Germline-derived CDR1 and CDR2 are LGHDT and YNNKEL (reference sequence). The CDR3 runs 16 residues. As DNA, the CDR3 is TGTGCCAGCAGCCAAGATCAGGGACAGGGGAGGAACATTCAGTACTTC. Encoded protein: CASSQDQGQGRNIQYF.

The V call is TRBV19, the J call TRBJ1-4; tentatively, D is TRBD1 (5 bases). Trimming removed 4 bases at V and 5 bases at J, with 11 bases between. The CDR3 contains 14 residues. CDR1 is LNHDA and CDR2 is SQIVND in the germline V gene (reference sequence). The CDR3 spells CASSTRDRNEKLFF. DNA of the CDR3: TGTGCCAGTAGTACCCGGGACCGAAATGAAAAACTGTTTTTT.

The V and J genes are TRBV28 and TRBJ1-4; D is undetermined. This CDR3 contains 11 residues. Germline V gene data show CDR1 as MDHEN and CDR2 as SYDVKM. The CDR3 loop reads CATGLVEKLFF. CDR3 DNA sequence: TGTGCTACGGGCTTGGTTGAAAAACTGTTTTTT.

The rearrangement uses TRBV5-6 and TRBJ1-5; D is uncertain. This CDR3 comprises 15 residues. V lost 1 base and J lost 0, with 8 bases in between. Looked up from germline, CDR1 is SGHDT and CDR2 is YYEEEE. The CDR3 DNA sequence: TGTGCCAGCAGCTTGTACGGGAATAGCAATCAGCCCCAGCATTTT. As protein: CASSLYGNSNQPQHF.

CDR3 loop: CASSLDLNQPQHF. The CDR3 DNA reads TGTGCCAGCAGCTTGGATCTAAATCAGCCCCAGCATTTT. This rearrangement joins TRBV5-4 to TRBJ1-5; the D is unclear. With 0 bases removed from V and 4 bases from J, the gap between germline ends came to 5 bases. Per the germline V gene, CDR1 is SGHNT and CDR2 is YYREEE (reference sequence). The CDR3 has 13 residues.

The chain employs TRBV21-1 and TRBJ2-1; the D call TRBD2 from the table was never checked on the DNA. TRBV21-1 is deemed a pseudogene. This CDR3 is 16 amino acids long. Written as DNA, the CDR3 is TGTGCCAGCAGCACCGGAAGGGGACTACACTACAATGAGCAGTTCTTC. Its protein product is CASSTGRGLHYNEQFF.

This chain links TRBV10-2 with TRBJ2-1; tentative D call: TRBD2 (5 bases). Trimming left V 4 bases short and J 8 bases short, with 12 bases between. The germline gives CDR1 WSHSY, CDR2 SAAADI. This CDR3 contains 13 residues. This CDR3 reads CASSGRNGDEQFF. CDR3 nucleotides: TGCGCCAGCAGTGGACGAAACGGGGATGAGCAGTTCTTC.

V and J are TRBV11-2 and TRBJ2-7, with 7 bases fitting TRBD1. The CDR3 extends over 13 amino acids. Looked up from germline, CDR1 is SGHAT and CDR2 is FQNNGV. Trimming cost V 5 bases and J 3 bases; bases outside gene matches: 4. CDR3 region: CASSLGGGYEQYF. DNA of the CDR3: TGTGCCAGCAGCCTAGGGGGCGGCTACGAGCAGTACTTC. Based on the CDR3 plus reference TRBV11-2 and TRBJ2-7, the full variable domain is EAGVAQSPRYKIIEKRQSVAFWCNPISGHATLYWYQQILGQGPKLLIQFQNNGVVDDSQLPKDRFSAERLKGVDSTLKIQPAKLEDSAVYLCASSLGGGYEQYFGPGTRLTVT.

The rearrangement uses TRBV27 and TRBJ2-1; 8 bases align to TRBD2. Germline V gene sequence: CDR1 MNHEY, CDR2 SMNVEV (reference sequence). J was trimmed by 5 bases and V by 5 bases; bases with no gene match: 11. CDR3 length equals 16 residues. This chain's CDR3 is CASSPPPGRVNNEQFF. The CDR3 DNA reads as TGTGCCAGCAGTCCCCCTCCCGGGAGGGTGAACAATGAGCAGTTCTTC.

The V and J genes are TRBV28 and TRBJ2-1; 11 bases agree with TRBD2. With 5 bases clipped from V and 8 bases from J, the junction kept 8 bases outside the gene matches. The CDR3 is made up of 15 amino acids. Germline-derived CDR1 and CDR2 are MDHEN and SYDVKM. The CDR3 nucleotides are TGTGCCAGCAGTCAAACTAGCGGGAGATTCTATGAGCAGTTCTTC. Residues: CASSQTSGRFYEQFF.

Only a few counts were recorded for this clone. The CDR3 DNA follows: TGTGCCTACAGGGGGGCAGCGCACTATGGCTACACCTTC. Its translation is CAYRGAAHYGYTF. The chain has TRBV30 and TRBJ1-2; 8 bases align to TRBD1. The V gene end was trimmed by 7 bases and the J gene end by 3 bases; junction bases not matched to a gene: 7. From germline, CDR1 is GTSNPN and CDR2 SVGIG (reference sequence). The CDR3 totals 13 residues. The whole variable domain, remainder taken from reference TRBV30 and TRBJ1-2, is SQTIHQWPATLVQPVGSPLSLECTVEGTSNPNLYWYRQAAGRGLQLLFYSVGIGQISSEVPQNLSASRPQDRQFILSSKKLLLSDSGFYLCAYRGAAHYGYTFGSGTRLTVV.

The V and J genes are TRBV18 and TRBJ2-7; possible D gene TRBD1, 6 bases. V was cut by 6 bases and J by 0 bases, with 12 bases left in between. CDR3 length: 14 residues. Per germline, CDR1 KGHSH and CDR2 LQKENI. CDR3 sequence (DNA): TGTGCCAGCTCTCCGGACAGATCCTCCTACGAGCAGTACTTC. Translated, it gives CASSPDRSSYEQYF.

This clone was counted once. V gene TRBV28 combines with J gene TRBJ1-1; D gene uncertain. Trimming removed 5 bases from V and 2 bases from J, with 9 bases in between. The CDR3 consists of 13 residues. In germline, CDR1 is MDHEN, CDR2 SYDVKM. The CDR3 sequence: CASSRTGNTEAFF. Written as DNA, the CDR3 is TGTGCCAGCAGTCGGACGGGAAACACTGAAGCTTTCTTT.